The 9 T cell receptor beta chains given below trace back to one sample, sequenced in a study of CD8 T cells in Susac syndrome. An input of about 0.45 to 1 ug of RNA was subjected to reverse transcription using random hexamers. Each CDR3 protein is one row after TCRdb ran MiXCR on the immunoSEQ multiplex PCR reads. The table includes about 430,000 distinct CDR3 sequences, approximately 85% detected once. Sequenced sample: CD8+ T cells from PBMCs. These receptors were collected from a human donor with multiple sclerosis.

J is TRBJ2-2 and V is TRBV12-3 or TRBV12-4; no reliable D call. CDR3 size: 14 residues. Trimming removed 3 bases from V and 2 bases from J, with 7 bases in between. In DNA form, the CDR3 reads TGTGCCAGCAGTTTCTGGGAAAACACCGGGGAGCTGTTTTTT. This encodes CASSFWENTGELFF.

V usage is TRBV9 and J usage is TRBJ2-7; no firm D call. The germline CDR1 and CDR2 sequences are SGDLS and YYNGEE. The CDR3 is 13 residues long. Trimming pared 2 bases from V and 1 base from J, leaving 7 bases between. The CDR3 here is CASSVGGSYEQYF. The CDR3 DNA reads TGTGCCAGCAGCGTCGGCGGTTCCTACGAGCAGTACTTC. The complete variable domain, with remaining parts taken from reference TRBV9 and TRBJ2-7, reads DSGVTQTPKHLITATGQRVTLRCSPRSGDLSVYWYQQSLDQGLQFLIQYYNGEERAKGNILERFSAQQFPDLHSELNLSSLELGDSALYFCASSVGGSYEQYFGPGTRLTVT.

As regards this clonotype: A junction end diverges from the germline sequence, so it may reflect a read error. The chain carries TRBV20-1 and TRBJ2-7; 8 nucleotides match TRBD2. CDR1 is DFQATT, CDR2 SNEGSKA, per germline (reference sequence). The CDR3 spans 20 residues. CDR3 region: CSARPRPDSGTTGNSYEQHF. The CDR3 DNA sequence: TGCAGTGCTAGGCCTCGGCCCGATAGCGGGACGACTGGAAACTCCTACGAGCAGCACTTC.

The chain links TRBV6-1 to TRBJ1-1; no clear D. V lost 8 bases and J 4 bases, leaving 14 bases between the germline ends. This CDR3 has 13 residues. The germline V gene has CDR1 MNHNS and CDR2 SASEGT. CDR3 sequence: CASQPTWSTEAFF. CDR3 DNA: TGTGCCAGCCAACCGACTTGGAGCACTGAAGCTTTCTTT.

The V call is TRBV19, the J call TRBJ2-3; 8 bases map to TRBD1. The CDR3 is 18 residues long. J was trimmed by 2 bases and V by 8 bases; bases with no gene match: 18. The germline V gene has CDR1 LNHDA and CDR2 SQIVND (reference sequence). The CDR3: CASQAQGQAAGITDTQYF. In DNA, the CDR3 is TGTGCCAGTCAAGCTCAGGGACAGGCAGCGGGCATCACAGATACGCAGTATTTT.

V usage is TRBV5-4 and J usage is TRBJ2-3; 9 bases match TRBD2. Germline-derived CDR1 and CDR2 are SGHNT and YYREEE (reference sequence). The V segment lost 4 bases and the J segment 2 bases; nucleotides outside the gene matches: 8. The CDR3 loop spans 16 amino acids. CDR3 in DNA: TGTGCCAGCAGCACCCTAGCGGGGAATCCCACAGATACGCAGTATTTT. Translating gives CASSTLAGNPTDTQYF.

This sequence joins TRBV5-1 and TRBJ1-5; D is possibly TRBD1 (6 bases). This CDR3 spans 15 amino acids. V lost 2 bases, J lost 0 bases, and 9 bases lay in between. The germline V gene has CDR1 SGHRS and CDR2 YFSETQ. This chain's CDR3 is CASSFRGDSNQPQHF. DNA for the CDR3: TGCGCCAGCAGCTTCAGGGGAGATAGCAATCAGCCCCAGCATTTT.

This clonotype appeared a few times. This chain connects TRBV11-2 to TRBJ2-7; 12 bases fit TRBD1. The CDR3 length is 14 residues. Germline-derived CDR1 and CDR2 are SGHAT and FQNNGV. Germline trimming cut 5 bases from V and 6 bases from J; bases unmatched to any gene: 5. CDR3 bases: TGTGCCAGCAGCCTAGGGACAGGGGGCAGCGAGCAGTACTTC. This translates into CASSLGTGGSEQYF.

The rearrangement joins TRBV28 to TRBJ2-3; 9 positions agree with TRBD1. This CDR3 is built from 15 residues. Per the germline V gene, CDR1 is MDHEN and CDR2 is SYDVKM. With 6 bases clipped from V and 5 bases from J, the junction kept 9 bases outside the gene matches. The CDR3 spells CASSLKTGGVDTQYF. In DNA form, the CDR3 reads TGTGCCAGCAGCTTAAAGACAGGGGGGGTAGATACGCAGTATTTT.